What follows are 10 T cell receptor beta chains derived from one specimen sequenced in a study of CD8+ T cells in alopecia areata. The treatment was: oral pan-JAK inhibitor, 5-10 mg twice daily. Reverse transcribed after extraction, RNA yielded cDNA as the sequencing template. Profiled with immunoSEQ multiplex PCR; TCRdb holds only in-frame clones, not every one. The sample contains 75,000 to 100,000 clones, about 70% of which appear only once. The material sequenced was CD8+ T cells sorted from blood, taken at week 44, from a patient treated with tofacitinib. The receptors here all came from a human donor with alopecia areata.

The chain employs TRBV7-9 and TRBJ1-1, with 7 bases identical to TRBD1. Trimming at V came to 5 bases and at J to 5 bases, leaving 8 bases not matched to a gene. Germline V gives CDR1 SEHNR, CDR2 FQNEAQ (reference sequence). This CDR3 contains 14 residues. The CDR3 bases are TGTGCCAGCAGCCCACCTCAGGGGGTTACTGAAGCTTTCTTT. Amino acid sequence: CASSPPQGVTEAFF.

The CDR3 region has the DNA TGTGCCAGCAGCTTAGATTACACCGGGGAGCTGTTTTTT. Its protein is CASSLDYTGELFF. The chain couples TRBV7-6 to TRBJ2-2; D is unresolved. The CDR3 has 13 residues. The germline gives CDR1 SGHVS, CDR2 FNYEAQ. V lost 1 base to trimming and J lost 3 bases, with 3 bases between them.

This clone was seen a handful of times. This sequence joins TRBV9 and TRBJ1-1; tentatively, D is TRBD1 (6 bases). Germline CDR1 and CDR2: SGDLS and YYNGEE. The CDR3 has 15 residues. V was shortened by 0 bases and J by 3 bases, with 12 bases between the two germline ends. This chain's CDR3 is CASSVDHREDTEAFF. The CDR3 nucleotides read TGTGCCAGCAGCGTAGATCACAGGGAGGACACTGAAGCTTTCTTT.

CDR3 nucleotides: TGTGCCAGCAGCTCCGGGACACCGAACACTGAAGCTTTCTTT. Translating gives CASSSGTPNTEAFF. V is TRBV9 and J is TRBJ1-1, with D perhaps matching TRBD1 (6 bases). Germline values: CDR1 SGDLS, CDR2 YYNGEE. The CDR3 is 14 residues long. Trimming cost V 4 bases and J 1 base, with 11 bases left between them. Combining the CDR3 with reference TRBV9 and TRBJ1-1 gives the whole variable domain DSGVTQTPKHLITATGQRVTLRCSPRSGDLSVYWYQQSLDQGLQFLIQYYNGEERAKGNILERFSAQQFPDLHSELNLSSLELGDSALYFCASSSGTPNTEAFFGQGTRLTVV.

In its sample, this clone was seen once. The J gene is TRBJ2-1, the V gene TRBV7-2; D gene unclear. The CDR3 runs to 12 residues. The V end was cut by 0 bases, the J end by 7 bases, with 4 bases between. CDR1 SGHTA and CDR2 FQGNSA come from the germline V gene. This CDR3 reads CASSLALNEQFF. CDR3 DNA sequence: TGTGCCAGCAGCTTAGCGTTGAATGAGCAGTTCTTC.

J is TRBJ2-2 and V is TRBV4-3; D is unclear. The CDR3 spans 17 residues. Trimming shortened V by 0 bases and J by 4 bases, and 15 bases separated the two germline ends. CDR1 is LGHNA, CDR2 YSLEER, per germline. The CDR3 protein is CASSQDPIASGTGELFF. The CDR3 DNA is TGCGCCAGCAGCCAAGATCCCATTGCCTCGGGCACCGGGGAGCTGTTTTTT.

The chain is built from TRBV5-1 and TRBJ2-7, with no clear D. Trimming took 0 bases from V and 2 from J, leaving 9 bases between them. Germline V gives CDR1 SGHRS, CDR2 YFSETQ. This CDR3 region has 14 residues. The CDR3 here is CASSLDRVPYEQYF. The DNA of the CDR3 is TGCGCCAGCAGCTTGGATCGGGTTCCCTACGAGCAGTACTTC.

The sample holds a few counts of this clone. This CDR3 reads CSVVQGGGELFF. DNA for the CDR3: TGCAGCGTTGTACAGGGTGGCGGGGAGCTGTTTTTT. The chain is built from TRBV29-1 and TRBJ2-2; D may be TRBD1 (6 bases). V dropped 4 bases and J dropped 7 bases, with 10 bases sitting between them. The germline CDR1 and CDR2 sequences are SQVTM and ANQGSEA. The CDR3 runs to 12 residues.

CDR3 region: CASSYDHSSYNEQFF. The CDR3 DNA is TGTGCCAGCAGCTATGACCACAGCTCCTACAATGAGCAGTTCTTC. This chain joins TRBV7-3 and TRBJ2-1; D unclear. The CDR3 extends over 15 amino acids. In germline, CDR1 is SGHTA, CDR2 FQGTGA. V was shortened by 4 bases and J by 0 bases, with 10 bases between the two germline ends. Full variable domain (missing parts from reference TRBV7-3 and TRBJ2-1): GAGVSQTPSNKVTEKGKYVELRCDPISGHTALYWYRQSLGQGPEFLIYFQGTGAADDSGLPNDRFFAVRPEGSVSTLKIQRTERGDSAVYLCASSYDHSSYNEQFFGPGTRLTVL.

This clone has just one count. The CDR3 loop is CASSPSATDTQYF. CDR3 in DNA: TGTGCCAGCAGTCCCTCGGCGACAGATACGCAGTATTTT. This sequence joins TRBV6-5 and TRBJ2-3, with unresolved D. The germline gives CDR1 MNHEY, CDR2 SVGAGI. Trimming left V 5 bases short and J 3 bases short, with 9 bases between. The CDR3 consists of 13 residues.